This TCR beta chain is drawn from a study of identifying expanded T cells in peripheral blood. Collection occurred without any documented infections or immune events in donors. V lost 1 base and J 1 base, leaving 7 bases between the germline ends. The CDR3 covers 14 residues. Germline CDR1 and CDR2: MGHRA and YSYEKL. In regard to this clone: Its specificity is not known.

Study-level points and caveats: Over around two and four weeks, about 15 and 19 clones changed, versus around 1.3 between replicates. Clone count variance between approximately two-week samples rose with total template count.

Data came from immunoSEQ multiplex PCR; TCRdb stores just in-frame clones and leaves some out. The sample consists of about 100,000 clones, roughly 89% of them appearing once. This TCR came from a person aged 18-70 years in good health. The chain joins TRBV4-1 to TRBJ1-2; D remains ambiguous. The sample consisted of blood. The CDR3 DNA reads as TGCGCCAGCAGCCAAGTATCCGTTAACTATGGCTACACCTTC. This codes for CASSQVSVNYGYTF.